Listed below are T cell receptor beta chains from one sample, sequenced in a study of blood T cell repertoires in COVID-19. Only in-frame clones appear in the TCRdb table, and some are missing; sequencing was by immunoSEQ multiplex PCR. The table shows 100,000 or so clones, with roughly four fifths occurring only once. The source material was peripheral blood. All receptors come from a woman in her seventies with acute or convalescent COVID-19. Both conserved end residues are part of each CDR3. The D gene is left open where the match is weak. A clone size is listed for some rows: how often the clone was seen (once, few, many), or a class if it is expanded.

CDR3 DNA: TGTGCCAGCAGCTTAGCCCCAGGAAGGATGGAGCCCCAGCATTTT
CDR3 protein: CASSLAPGRMEPQHF
clone size: few
D gene: -
J gene: TRBJ1-5
V gene: TRBV7-8

CDR3 DNA: TGTGCCAGCTCACGCGGCGGCGTCGTTGAAAGCGAGCAGTACTTC
CDR3 protein: CASSRGGVVESEQYF
clone size: few
D gene: -
J gene: TRBJ2-7
V gene: TRBV18

CDR3 DNA: TGTGCCAGCAGCTTAGCGGGAGGCCCCCCCGGAGATACGCAGTATTTT
CDR3 protein: CASSLAGGPPGDTQYF
clone size: few
D gene: TRBD2
J gene: TRBJ2-3
V gene: TRBV5-8

CDR3 DNA: TGTGCCAGCTCGCCTCAGGGTACCTACGAGCAGTACTTC
CDR3 protein: CASSPQGTYEQYF
clone size: -
D gene: -
J gene: TRBJ2-7
V gene: TRBV18

CDR3 DNA: TGTGCCAGCAGTTCCCGGGACATTGAAGCTTTCTTT
CDR3 protein: CASSSRDIEAFF
clone size: few
D gene: -
J gene: TRBJ1-1
V gene: TRBV6-5

CDR3 DNA: TGCGCCAGCAGCCAGGGACTAGCGGGAACGACGCAGTATTTT
CDR3 protein: CASSQGLAGTTQYF
clone size: -
D gene: TRBD2
J gene: TRBJ2-3
V gene: TRBV4-3

CDR3 DNA: TGTGCCAGTAGTATTCAACGGGGAGGCGGCTACACCTTC
CDR3 protein: CASSIQRGGGYTF
clone size: -
D gene: -
J gene: TRBJ1-2
V gene: TRBV19

CDR3 DNA: TGTGCCAGCAGTTTAGCGGGGGCCCCCTACAATGAGCAGTTCTTC
CDR3 protein: CASSLAGAPYNEQFF
clone size: -
D gene: TRBD2
J gene: TRBJ2-1
V gene: TRBV6-2/TRBV6-3

CDR3 DNA: TGTGCCAGCAGCCCGGTAGCGGGAGGGGATACGCAGTATTTT
CDR3 protein: CASSPVAGGDTQYF
clone size: -
D gene: TRBD2
J gene: TRBJ2-3
V gene: TRBV6-2/TRBV6-3

CDR3 DNA: TGTGCCAGCAGCTTGGGGTCGGGGGACTATGGCTACACCTTC
CDR3 protein: CASSLGSGDYGYTF
clone size: -
D gene: -
J gene: TRBJ1-2
V gene: TRBV5-5

CDR3 DNA: TGTGCCAGCAGCCCACTAGCAACGGGAGTGAGCACAGATACGCAGTATTTT
CDR3 protein: CASSPLATGVSTDTQYF
clone size: -
D gene: -
J gene: TRBJ2-3
V gene: TRBV7-9

CDR3 DNA: TGTGCCAGCAGTTACTCGAGACCAGGCTATAGCGATGAGCAGTTCTTC
CDR3 protein: CASSYSRPGYSDEQFF
clone size: -
D gene: -
J gene: TRBJ2-1
V gene: TRBV6-2/TRBV6-3

CDR3 DNA: TGCAGCGTTGCGATAGCGGGGCCCGGGGAGCTGTTTTTT
CDR3 protein: CSVAIAGPGELFF
clone size: -
D gene: TRBD2
J gene: TRBJ2-2
V gene: TRBV29-1

CDR3 DNA: TGTGCCAGCAGTCTCCCCCTTGGACAGGGATCGATGACTGAAGCTTTCTTT
CDR3 protein: CASSLPLGQGSMTEAFF
clone size: -
D gene: TRBD1
J gene: TRBJ1-1
V gene: TRBV28

CDR3 DNA: TGCGCCAGCAGCCAAGGGACAGTCTCAACCGGGGAGCTGTTTTTT
CDR3 protein: CASSQGTVSTGELFF
clone size: -
D gene: -
J gene: TRBJ2-2
V gene: TRBV4-1

CDR3 DNA: TGCGCCAGCAGCCAAGCGGAGCACACCTACGAGCAGTACTTC
CDR3 protein: CASSQAEHTYEQYF
clone size: -
D gene: -
J gene: TRBJ2-7
V gene: TRBV4-1

CDR3 DNA: TGCAGCGCCCAACAGGGGGCAGGGGTTCTTGGCGGGAGGCTCAATGAGCAGTTCTTC
CDR3 protein: CSAQQGAGVLGGRLNEQFF
clone size: -
D gene: -
J gene: TRBJ2-1
V gene: TRBV29-1

CDR3 DNA: TGTGCCAGCAGCCCACAACCACCCGGGACAGGGGGCCCCCTCCACTTT
CDR3 protein: CASSPQPPGTGGPLHF
clone size: few
D gene: TRBD1
J gene: TRBJ1-6
V gene: TRBV7-6

CDR3 DNA: TGTGCCAGCAGCTTAGGGAGGGGGGGGTATGGCTACACCTTC
CDR3 protein: CASSLGRGGYGYTF
clone size: -
D gene: -
J gene: TRBJ1-2
V gene: TRBV7-2

CDR3 DNA: TGTGCCAGTAGTATCAGGGGGCAAGGACAGCCCCAGCATTTT
CDR3 protein: CASSIRGQGQPQHF
clone size: -
D gene: TRBD1
J gene: TRBJ1-5
V gene: TRBV19

CDR3 DNA: TGTGCCATCAGTGACCCAGGCAGGGGGCTGTATGGCTACACCTTC
CDR3 protein: CAISDPGRGLYGYTF
clone size: -
D gene: TRBD1
J gene: TRBJ1-2
V gene: TRBV10-3

CDR3 DNA: TGCGCCAGCAGCTTGGCAAGACAGGGAAATTCACCCCTCCACTTT
CDR3 protein: CASSLARQGNSPLHF
clone size: few
D gene: TRBD1
J gene: TRBJ1-6
V gene: TRBV5-1

CDR3 DNA: TGTGCCAGCAGCTTCTCAGGGAACTATGGCTACACCTTC
CDR3 protein: CASSFSGNYGYTF
clone size: -
D gene: -
J gene: TRBJ1-2
V gene: TRBV5-5

CDR3 DNA: TGTGCCAGCAGTGACACGACTAGCCCTTCCTACGAGCAGTACTTC
CDR3 protein: CASSDTTSPSYEQYF
clone size: -
D gene: TRBD2
J gene: TRBJ2-7
V gene: TRBV2

CDR3 DNA: TGCGCCAGCAGCCGAGGACAGGGGAGCACTGAAGCTTTCTTT
CDR3 protein: CASSRGQGSTEAFF
clone size: -
D gene: TRBD1
J gene: TRBJ1-1
V gene: TRBV4-1

CDR3 DNA: TGTGCCAGCACCCTCGGACAGGGGGGATATGGCTACACCTTC
CDR3 protein: CASTLGQGGYGYTF
clone size: -
D gene: TRBD1
J gene: TRBJ1-2
V gene: TRBV2

CDR3 DNA: TGTGCTAGCAGCTTAGACTTAAACACCGGGGAGCTGTTTTTT
CDR3 protein: CASSLDLNTGELFF
clone size: -
D gene: -
J gene: TRBJ2-2
V gene: TRBV7-7

CDR3 DNA: TGTGCCAGCAGCTTAGCCTCCGGGACAGGGGTTGAGAAACTGTTTTTT
CDR3 protein: CASSLASGTGVEKLFF
clone size: -
D gene: TRBD1
J gene: TRBJ1-4
V gene: TRBV7-6

CDR3 DNA: TGTGCCAGCTCACCGCGGACAGGGAAGATTGAAGCTTTCTTT
CDR3 protein: CASSPRTGKIEAFF
clone size: -
D gene: TRBD1
J gene: TRBJ1-1
V gene: TRBV18

CDR3 DNA: TGTGCCAGCAGTGGGGAGCGGGGAAATCAGCCCCAGCATTTT
CDR3 protein: CASSGERGNQPQHF
clone size: -
D gene: -
J gene: TRBJ1-5
V gene: TRBV2

CDR3 DNA: TGTGCCAGCAGCTTGGGTGGAGCCCTCCTCTGGGCCTTC
CDR3 protein: CASSLGGALLWAF
clone size: few
D gene: -
J gene: TRBJ1-2
V gene: TRBV5-5

CDR3 DNA: TGTGCCAGCAGCTTAGCTAGCGGGGGGATCGCGGACACCGGGGAGCTGTTTTTT
CDR3 protein: CASSLASGGIADTGELFF
clone size: once
D gene: TRBD2
J gene: TRBJ2-2
V gene: TRBV7-8

CDR3 DNA: TGTGCCAGCAGTGAAGTCGCCAGAGAGGGCTACGAGCAGTACTTC
CDR3 protein: CASSEVAREGYEQYF
clone size: -
D gene: -
J gene: TRBJ2-7
V gene: TRBV6-1

CDR3 DNA: TGTGCCACCAGGGGACAGGGTGACACCGGGGAGCTGTTTTTT
CDR3 protein: CATRGQGDTGELFF
clone size: -
D gene: TRBD1
J gene: TRBJ2-2
V gene: TRBV24-1

CDR3 DNA: TGTGCTAGTGGCCCGACAGGCTCCTACGAGCAGTACTTC
CDR3 protein: CASGPTGSYEQYF
clone size: -
D gene: -
J gene: TRBJ2-7
V gene: TRBV12-5

CDR3 DNA: TGTGCTAGTGGTTTGATGGCGGGAAGTGGCCGGGGAGCTGTTTTT
CDR3 protein: CASGLMAGSGRGAVF
clone size: -
D gene: -
J gene: TRBJ2-2
V gene: TRBV12-5

CDR3 DNA: TGTGCCAGCAGCCAATTGCAGTATGTTGGCTACACCTTC
CDR3 protein: CASSQLQYVGYTF
clone size: -
D gene: -
J gene: TRBJ1-2
V gene: TRBV14

CDR3 DNA: TGCGCCAGCAGCTTGGCGGGGGACGACACTGAAGCTTTCTTT
CDR3 protein: CASSLAGDDTEAFF
clone size: -
D gene: -
J gene: TRBJ1-1
V gene: TRBV5-1

CDR3 DNA: TGTGCCAGTAGTAGGTGGGGGACTAGCGCCGCAAATGAGCAGTTCTTC
CDR3 protein: CASSRWGTSAANEQFF
clone size: -
D gene: TRBD2
J gene: TRBJ2-1
V gene: TRBV19

CDR3 DNA: TGCGCCAGCAGCTTGGTGCGGGGGGGCGCCTACGAGCAGTACTTC
CDR3 protein: CASSLVRGGAYEQYF
clone size: -
D gene: TRBD2
J gene: TRBJ2-7
V gene: TRBV5-1

CDR3 DNA: TGTGCCATCAGGGGGACAGAACCCATGAACACTGAAGCTTTCTTT
CDR3 protein: CAIRGTEPMNTEAFF
clone size: -
D gene: TRBD1
J gene: TRBJ1-1
V gene: TRBV10-3

CDR3 DNA: TGCGCCAGCAGTCAAGGGACAGGCCCCCGGACCGGGGAGCTGTTTTTT
CDR3 protein: CASSQGTGPRTGELFF
clone size: -
D gene: TRBD1
J gene: TRBJ2-2
V gene: TRBV10-2

CDR3 DNA: TGTGCCAGCAGCCAAGTTGGGGGGGAAGAGACCCAGTACTTC
CDR3 protein: CASSQVGGEETQYF
clone size: -
D gene: TRBD2
J gene: TRBJ2-5
V gene: TRBV4-2

CDR3 DNA: TGTGCCAGCAGCTTAGACCCAGGGCAAAGTGACTACAATGAGCAGTTCTTC
CDR3 protein: CASSLDPGQSDYNEQFF
clone size: once
D gene: -
J gene: TRBJ2-1
V gene: TRBV7-9

CDR3 DNA: TGTGCCATCAGTGAGTCGGGACAGGGGTACCACGAGCAGTACTTC
CDR3 protein: CAISESGQGYHEQYF
clone size: -
D gene: TRBD1
J gene: TRBJ2-7
V gene: TRBV10-3

CDR3 DNA: TGTGCCAGCAGTTTTCGGGGGTTGGGTTCACCCCTCCACTTT
CDR3 protein: CASSFRGLGSPLHF
clone size: once
D gene: -
J gene: TRBJ1-6
V gene: TRBV27

CDR3 DNA: TGTGCCAGCAGCTTAGGGGCACAGGGTAGCTACACCTTC
CDR3 protein: CASSLGAQGSYTF
clone size: -
D gene: -
J gene: TRBJ1-2
V gene: TRBV7-9

CDR3 DNA: TGTGCCAGCAGCAACCCCCTAGACAATGAGCAGTTCTTC
CDR3 protein: CASSNPLDNEQFF
clone size: -
D gene: -
J gene: TRBJ2-1
V gene: TRBV12-3/TRBV12-4

CDR3 DNA: TGTGCCAGCAGGGGCACAGGGGGTAATTCACCCCTCCACTTT
CDR3 protein: CASRGTGGNSPLHF
clone size: -
D gene: TRBD1
J gene: TRBJ1-6
V gene: TRBV6-5

CDR3 DNA: TGTGCCAGCAGTTTAAGGACAGATTACGAGCAGTACTTC
CDR3 protein: CASSLRTDYEQYF
clone size: -
D gene: -
J gene: TRBJ2-7
V gene: TRBV12-3/TRBV12-4

CDR3 DNA: TGTGCCAGCTCCCGAGAATCCTATAATTCACCCCTCCACTTT
CDR3 protein: CASSRESYNSPLHF
clone size: -
D gene: -
J gene: TRBJ1-6
V gene: TRBV18

CDR3 DNA: TGCGCCAGCAGCCCAAGGACAGTCGAGTCCGGGGAGCTGTTTTTT
CDR3 protein: CASSPRTVESGELFF
clone size: -
D gene: -
J gene: TRBJ2-2
V gene: TRBV5-1

CDR3 DNA: TGTGCCAGCAGCTTAGCGCCCCAGGGGAACCAGCATTTT
CDR3 protein: CASSLAPQGNQHF
clone size: -
D gene: -
J gene: TRBJ1-5
V gene: TRBV7-2

CDR3 DNA: TGTGCCAGCGGCCCATCGGGTTTTGCCTACAATGAGCAGTTCTTC
CDR3 protein: CASGPSGFAYNEQFF
clone size: medium-sized
D gene: -
J gene: TRBJ2-1
V gene: TRBV28

CDR3 DNA: TGTGCCAGCAGCGTCCGACAGGGCGGGGGCACAGATACGCAGTATTTT
CDR3 protein: CASSVRQGGGTDTQYF
clone size: -
D gene: -
J gene: TRBJ2-3
V gene: TRBV9

CDR3 DNA: TGCGCCAGCAGTGGTAGGGCGGGAGGGCCCGCGACAGATACGCAGTATTTT
CDR3 protein: CASSGRAGGPATDTQYF
clone size: -
D gene: TRBD2
J gene: TRBJ2-3
V gene: TRBV5-1

CDR3 DNA: TGTGCCATCAGTGAGGGGGGGGGTGTCTATGGCTACACCTTC
CDR3 protein: CAISEGGGVYGYTF
clone size: once
D gene: -
J gene: TRBJ1-2
V gene: TRBV10-3